These T cell receptor beta chains were read from a single sample in a study of CD8+CD57+ T cells in acquired aplastic anemia. TCRdb redid the calling of the reads with MiXCR, one entry per CDR3 protein. The table lists some 180,000 distinct CDR3 sequences, about 47% of them singletons, with about 2.9% in the top ten. Sequencing used sorted CD4+, CD8+, or CD8+CD57+ T cells (not recorded which) from PBMCs. These receptors were collected from a human donor in good health. Both conserved end residues are part of each CDR3. Fields, in order: CDR3 DNA, CDR3 protein, clone size, J gene, V gene, D gene. D genes are given only for firm matches. Clone size appears in some rows only: once, few, many, or a class for an expanded clone.

TGTGCCAGCAGATGGGGAGGGGTCGCTGAAGCTTTCTTT	CASRWGGVAEAFF	NA	TRBJ1-1	TRBV25-1	NA
TGTGCCAGCAGTTCCCCCGGACAGAGGGCGGGCACTGAAGCTTTCTTT	CASSSPGQRAGTEAFF	NA	TRBJ1-1	TRBV27	NA
TGTGCCAGCAGCGGACTAGCGGGAACCGATGAGCAGTTCTTC	CASSGLAGTDEQFF	many	TRBJ2-1	TRBV6-1	TRBD2
TGCAGCGTTGTATCGGCTATGAGTTTGGGCTACGAGCAGTACTTC	CSVVSAMSLGYEQYF	many	TRBJ2-7	TRBV29-1	NA
TGTGCCAGCAGCTTACCGGACAACCACTATGGCTACACCTTC	CASSLPDNHYGYTF	NA	TRBJ1-2	TRBV7-9	NA
TGTGCCAGCAGTGACTTACCGGGACTAGCGGACAATGAGCAGTTCTTC	CASSDLPGLADNEQFF	NA	TRBJ2-1	TRBV2	TRBD2
TGTGCCAGCAGGTCGAGCTCTGGAAACACCATATATTTT	CASRSSSGNTIYF	many	TRBJ1-3	TRBV6-1	NA
TGTGCCAGCAGCCCGTCAGGACCAGCGGGGGGAGAGACCCAGTACTTC	CASSPSGPAGGETQYF	NA	TRBJ2-5	TRBV9	TRBD2
TGCGCCAGCAGCTTGAACAGGGGAGGCTACGAGCAGTACTTC	CASSLNRGGYEQYF	NA	TRBJ2-7	TRBV5-1	NA
TGTGCCAGCAGTGGGTTAGGACTCTCCTACGAGCAGTACTTC	CASSGLGLSYEQYF	NA	TRBJ2-7	TRBV9	NA
NA	CASSGIRDSDKYEQYFGPGTIYF	NA	TRBJ1-3	TRBV25-1	NA
TGTGCCAGCAAAAAAGGGGGCGCCGGGGCAGATACGCAGTATTTT	CASKKGGAGADTQYF	many	TRBJ2-3	TRBV2	TRBD1
TGTGCCAGCAGCTTGTACGCCAGTGCGGACTATGGCTACACCTTC	CASSLYASADYGYTF	many	TRBJ1-2	TRBV5-6	NA
TGTGCCAGTAGCCCAACCCTCGGTCAGCCCCAGCATTTT	CASSPTLGQPQHF	NA	TRBJ1-5	TRBV28	NA
TGTGCCAGCAGCACCGGGGGCGCTCCCTACGAGCAGTACTTC	CASSTGGAPYEQYF	NA	TRBJ2-7	TRBV2	NA
TGCAGCGTTGACTCTTTTGGTGAGCAGTTCTTC	CSVDSFGEQFF	NA	TRBJ2-1	TRBV29-1	NA
TGTGCCTGGATGGGGCTCTCCTACGAGCAGTACTTC	CAWMGLSYEQYF	NA	TRBJ2-7	TRBV30	NA
TGCAGTGCTAGTTGGGGGCCGGGAGAGACCCAGTACTTC	CSASWGPGETQYF	many	TRBJ2-5	TRBV20-1	NA
TGTGCCAGCGCGGGACAGGGTAATGAAAAACTGTTTTTT	CASAGQGNEKLFF	NA	TRBJ1-4	TRBV2	TRBD1
TGTGCCAGCAGCGTAGTCCAGGGGGGGCAAGAGACCCAGTACTTC	CASSVVQGGQETQYF	once	TRBJ2-5	TRBV9	NA
TGTGCCATCAGCCCTGGGACTTACCGCTCTGGGGCCAACGTCCTGACTTTC	CAISPGTYRSGANVLTF	many	TRBJ2-6	TRBV10-3	NA
TGTGCCACCAGTGATTTCGCCAGAGGCACAGATACGCAGTATTTT	CATSDFARGTDTQYF	once	TRBJ2-3	TRBV24-1	NA
TGTGCCAGTAGTATATGGGGGGCCACTAACTATGGCTACACCTTC	CASSIWGATNYGYTF	NA	TRBJ1-2	TRBV19	NA
TGCAGTGCTAGAGCCCGGGGGACCTACAATGAGCAGTTCTTC	CSARARGTYNEQFF	NA	TRBJ2-1	TRBV20-1	NA
TGTGCCAGCAGCGTTCACCGGGACACGAACAATGAGCAGTTCTTC	CASSVHRDTNNEQFF	many	TRBJ2-1	TRBV9	NA
TGTGCCACGGTACCACGGGAGACGGCCGCCTACGAGCAGTACTTC	CATVPRETAAYEQYF	many	TRBJ2-7	TRBV2	NA
TGTGCCAGCAGCGGAGGGGGCTCTAACTATGGCTACACCTTC	CASSGGGSNYGYTF	NA	TRBJ1-2	TRBV7-9	TRBD1
TGTGCCAGCAGCCCAGGGGTTGGTGTGAGGGGGAGCCAAGAGACCCAGTACTTC	CASSPGVGVRGSQETQYF	many	TRBJ2-5	TRBV11-2	NA
TGTGCCAGCAGTGCTCGACGTGCGAGCTCCTACAATGAGCAGTTCTTC	CASSARRASSYNEQFF	few	TRBJ2-1	TRBV6-4	NA
TGTGCCAGCAGTATAAACAGGGGGCATGAAGCTTTCTTT	CASSINRGHEAFF	many	TRBJ1-1	TRBV2	TRBD1
TGTGCCACCAGCAGAGATGCGGGGGCAGGGGAAAAACTGTTTTTT	CATSRDAGAGEKLFF	once	TRBJ1-4	TRBV15	NA
TGTGCCAGCAGTGAACCGAGAGGATATCAGCCCCAGCATTTT	CASSEPRGYQPQHF	NA	TRBJ1-5	TRBV6-1	NA
TGTGCCAGTAGTATGGTCCGTGGGACAGGGGGTTTGGACGAGCAGTACTTC	CASSMVRGTGGLDEQYF	NA	TRBJ2-7	TRBV19	TRBD1
TGTGCCACCAGCAGCATGAGCGGGAGGGGCACAGATACGCAGTATTTT	CATSSMSGRGTDTQYF	few	TRBJ2-3	TRBV15	TRBD2
TGCGCCAGCAGCCTAATCCTCGGACAGATGATGGGGACCCAGTACTTC	CASSLILGQMMGTQYF	many	TRBJ2-5	TRBV4-1	NA
TGCGCCAGCAGCTCACCGGGGGCGTTATCCTACGAGCAGTACTTC	CASSSPGALSYEQYF	NA	TRBJ2-7	TRBV5-1	NA
TGTGCCAGCTCACCAGTGAGTAGGAACACTGAAGCTTTCTTT	CASSPVSRNTEAFF	few	TRBJ1-1	TRBV18	NA
TGTGCCTGGAGTGTCGGGTCGGGAGTAAGAGAGACCCAGTACTTC	CAWSVGSGVRETQYF	few	TRBJ2-5	TRBV30	NA
TGCGCCAGCAGCTTTAACAAACTTGACAGGGGGAATGAGCAGTTCTTC	CASSFNKLDRGNEQFF	NA	TRBJ2-1	TRBV5-1	TRBD1
TGTGCCACCAGTCCGTCCGGGGGGGTCGACAATGAGCAGTTCTTC	CATSPSGGVDNEQFF	once	TRBJ2-1	TRBV24-1	TRBD2
TGTGCCAGTAGTATGGCAGCGACGGATTCACCCCTCCACTTT	CASSMAATDSPLHF	NA	TRBJ1-6	TRBV19	NA
TGTGCCATCCGCGAAGGCGGGGGGCACACCGGGGAGCTGTTTTTT	CAIREGGGHTGELFF	NA	TRBJ2-2	TRBV19	TRBD2
TGTGCCAGTACTCGGGGGTGGACCTATGGCTACACCTTC	CASTRGWTYGYTF	few	TRBJ1-2	TRBV19	NA
TGTGCCAGACTGACAGGCGCTTACACAGATACGCAGTATTTT	CARLTGAYTDTQYF	many	TRBJ2-3	TRBV12-3/TRBV12-4	NA
TGTGCCAGCAGTTACTCCCTTAAACGGGACAGGGCCACAGATACGCAGTATTTT	CASSYSLKRDRATDTQYF	NA	TRBJ2-3	TRBV6-2/TRBV6-3	TRBD1
TGTGCCAGCAGCCAAGAAGAACGCTACGAGCAGTACTTC	CASSQEERYEQYF	NA	TRBJ2-7	TRBV7-3	NA
TGTGCCACCAGCGTAGGGTCAGATACGCAGTATTTT	CATSVGSDTQYF	NA	TRBJ2-3	TRBV15	NA
TGTGCCAGCAGCATGGGGGGACTTAACTCCTACGAGCAGTACTTC	CASSMGGLNSYEQYF	few	TRBJ2-7	TRBV11-2	NA
TGTGCCAGTAGTAACCAGCCCAGACTAGCGGGAGGCACCTACGAGCAGTACTTC	CASSNQPRLAGGTYEQYF	many	TRBJ2-7	TRBV19	TRBD2
TGTGCCAGCAGCTTAGTAGGCACAGGGCAGTTCTTC	CASSLVGTGQFF	NA	TRBJ2-1	TRBV7-2	NA
TGTGCCTGGACCCGACAGCTAGCGGGAGGTAACAATGAGCAGTTCTTC	CAWTRQLAGGNNEQFF	few	TRBJ2-1	TRBV30	TRBD2
TGTGCCTCCAGCGGAGGGGTGTTTTCACCCCTCCACTTT	CASSGGVFSPLHF	NA	TRBJ1-6	TRBV10-3	NA
TGCGCCAGCAGCCAAGTCCCTAATTCACCCCTCCACTTT	CASSQVPNSPLHF	many	TRBJ1-6	TRBV4-1	NA
TGCGCCAGCAGCCTAGGGACTAGCGGGAGTAGCACAGATACGCAGTATTTT	CASSLGTSGSSTDTQYF	many	TRBJ2-3	TRBV5-1	TRBD2
TGTGCCAGCAGTGAAAGGGAAAGACAGCCCCAGCATTTT	CASSERERQPQHF	many	TRBJ1-5	TRBV2	NA
TGTGCCATCAGTGACAGGGGATCGAACACCGGGGAGCTGTTTTTT	CAISDRGSNTGELFF	NA	TRBJ2-2	TRBV10-3	NA
TGCAGTGCTACAGGGTCCTCTGGGGCCAACGTCCTGACTTTC	CSATGSSGANVLTF	NA	TRBJ2-6	TRBV20-1	NA
TGTGCCAGCAGTCCTAATAGGGATAGCACTGAAGCTTTCTTT	CASSPNRDSTEAFF	NA	TRBJ1-1	TRBV25-1	NA